What follows are 3 T cell receptor beta chains derived from one specimen sequenced in a study of blood T cells in healthy people across ages. A second 7 to 11 cycle PCR used barcoded and J-beta primers. TCRdb reanalysed the 5' RACE reads using MiXCR and keeps one entry per CDR3 protein. The data hold hundreds of thousands of distinct CDR3 sequences, with 21% observed a single time. Sequencing was performed on blood. These receptors were collected from a man between 65 and 85 years old in good health.

Only a few counts were recorded for this clonotype. The chain has TRBV3-1 and TRBJ2-3; possibly TRBD2 for D (6 bases). The CDR3 contains 15 residues. V lost 9 bases and J 1 base, leaving 17 bases between the germline ends. Germline-derived CDR1 and CDR2 are LGHDT and YNNKEL (reference sequence). The CDR3 protein is CASRAQRAGTDTQYF. CDR3 DNA: TGTGCCAGTCGGGCCCAGCGGGCAGGCACAGATACGCAGTATTTT.

This clonotype was observed at least ten times. The chain uses TRBV3-1 and TRBJ1-4, with D unresolved. V gave up 4 bases and J gave up 11 bases, with 14 bases separating them. Germline CDR1 is LGHDT and CDR2 is YNNKEL (reference sequence). The CDR3 is 13 amino acids. CDR3 DNA sequence: TGTGCCAGCAGCCCCCTCGGGAGGGAGAAACTGTTTTTT. As protein: CASSPLGREKLFF. The complete variable domain, with remaining parts taken from reference TRBV3-1 and TRBJ1-4, reads DTAVSQTPKYLVTQMGNDKSIKCEQNLGHDTMYWYKQDSKKFLKIMFSYNNKELIINETVPNRFSPKSPDKAHLNLHINSLELGDSAVYFCASSPLGREKLFFGSGTQLSVL.

The rearrangement uses TRBV5-1 and TRBJ2-1; 10 bases map to TRBD1. From germline, CDR1 is SGHRS and CDR2 YFSETQ. This CDR3 contains 15 residues. V gave up 4 bases and J gave up 5 bases; unmatched junction bases: 6. CDR3 region: CASSPRGTGDNEQFF. The DNA of the CDR3 is TGCGCCAGCAGCCCCAGGGGGACAGGGGACAATGAGCAGTTCTTC.